Below, 32 T cell receptor beta chains from the same sample are listed, as sequenced in a study of CD49a tissue-resident CD8 T cells in human skin (dated by TCRdb to about 2017). Libraries were made using the immunoSEQ multiplex PCR assay. In TCRdb, the immuneACCESS table is reduced to in-frame sequences with V and J assigned. These tables do not hold every clone; where another copy was compared, an unresolved V gene accounts for under half, and the others remain unexplained. This sample gives approximately 1,100 clones in total; around 79% of them show up just once. The leading ten clones occupy around 9.9% of the sample. The sample comprised CD103- CD8+ T cells sorted from skin dermis. The receptors here all came from a human donor in good health.

The chain employs TRBV29-1 and TRBJ2-3; 11 bases align to TRBD2. V shed 2 bases and J 4 bases; nucleotides not matched to a gene: 8. This CDR3 has 16 residues. The germline CDR1 and CDR2 sequences are SQVTM and ANQGSEA. In nucleotides, the CDR3 is TGCAGCGTTGAACCCCAAGGGACTAGCGGCGCAGATACGCAGTATTTT. This translates into CSVEPQGTSGADTQYF.

The V call is TRBV4-3, the J call TRBJ1-5; a possible D gene is TRBD1 (6 bases). From germline, CDR1 is LGHNA and CDR2 YSLEER. This CDR3 region has 15 residues. V was cut by 0 bases and J by 6 bases, with 12 bases left in between. The CDR3 nucleotides read TGCGCCAGCAGCCAAGATACAGGGTTTTTTCAGCCCCAGCATTTT. It codes for CASSQDTGFFQPQHF.

The J gene is TRBJ2-3, the V gene TRBV13, with TRBD2 as a possible D gene (6 bases). The germline V gene encodes CDR1 PRHDT and CDR2 FYEKMQ (reference sequence). The V end was cut by 1 base, the J end by 4 bases, with 18 bases between. CDR3 size: 17 residues. The CDR3 DNA sequence: TGTGCCAGCAGCTTAGATGGGACTTTGGACACCGCAGATACGCAGTATTTT. Residues: CASSLDGTLDTADTQYF.

The rearrangement links TRBV28 to TRBJ2-7; TRBD2 matches at 9 bases. Germline-derived CDR1 and CDR2 are MDHEN and SYDVKM. V shed 8 bases, J shed 1 base, and the junction held 3 bases outside the gene matches. The CDR3 spans 13 residues. The CDR3 bases are TGTGCCAGCTCTAGCGGGGTTTCCTACGAGCAGTACGTC. It encodes CASSSGVSYEQYV.

This chain links TRBV27 with TRBJ1-2; tentative D call: TRBD1 (6 bases). The germline V gene has CDR1 MNHEY and CDR2 SMNVEV (reference sequence). The V end lost 3 bases, the J end lost 4 bases, and 9 bases lay between the germline ends. The CDR3 loop spans 13 amino acids. CDR3: CASSFSDSYGYTF. In DNA, the CDR3 is TGTGCCAGCAGTTTCTCGGACAGCTATGGCTACACCTTC.

V usage is TRBV5-1 and J usage is TRBJ2-1, with 7 bases aligning to TRBD2. Germline lookup yields CDR1 SGHRS and CDR2 YFSETQ. J gave up 9 bases and V 1 base, and 1 base lay outside the gene matches. The CDR3 totals 12 residues. In nucleotides, the CDR3 is TGCGCCAGCAGCTTGTGGGGGGGTGAGCAGTTCTTC. Amino acids: CASSLWGGEQFF.

The genes are TRBV19 and TRBJ2-1; D gene uncertain. The CDR3 length is 13 residues. In germline, CDR1 is LNHDA, CDR2 SQIVND (reference sequence). V dropped 1 base and J dropped 4 bases, with 5 bases sitting between them. The CDR3 DNA follows: TGTGCCAGTAGTATAGTGACATACAATGAGCAGTTCTTC. This encodes CASSIVTYNEQFF.

This chain links TRBV25-1 with TRBJ2-1; possible D gene TRBD1, 5 bases. The CDR3 contains 10 residues. Trimming removed 8 bases at V and 8 bases at J, with 7 bases between. Germline CDR1 is MGHDK and CDR2 is SYGVNS. CDR3 sequence reads: CASAGYEQFF. The CDR3 nucleotides are TGTGCCAGCGCAGGGTATGAGCAGTTCTTC.

This chain links TRBV4-1 with TRBJ1-6, with TRBD1 identical over 7 bases. Germline CDR1 MGHRA, CDR2 YSYEKL. Unmatched junction bases numbered 6, after V lost 2 bases and J lost 5 bases. The CDR3 loop spans 16 amino acids. The CDR3 reads CASSQSPTGDNSPLHF. The CDR3 DNA reads as TGCGCCAGCAGCCAATCCCCTACAGGGGATAATTCACCCCTCCACTTT.

This CDR3 reads CASSLSPSNEQFF. CDR3 sequence (DNA): TGTGCCAGCAGCTTATCCCCTAGCAATGAGCAGTTCTTC. J is TRBJ2-1 and V is TRBV7-6; D ambiguous. This CDR3 has 13 residues. V dropped 2 bases and J dropped 6 bases, with 8 bases sitting between them. Germline-derived CDR1 and CDR2 are SGHVS and FNYEAQ.

The V call is TRBV5-4, the J call TRBJ2-5; D possibly corresponds to TRBD1 (6 bases). This CDR3 is built from 15 residues. From germline, CDR1 is SGHNT and CDR2 YYREEE (reference sequence). V dropped 0 bases and J dropped 2 bases, with 11 bases sitting between them. The chain's CDR3 is CASSLGDTFQETQYF. CDR3 bases: TGTGCCAGCAGCTTGGGGGACACCTTTCAAGAGACCCAGTACTTC. The full variable domain, with the rest looked up from reference TRBV5-4 and TRBJ2-5, is ETGVTQSPTHLIKTRGQQVTLRCSSQSGHNTVSWYQQALGQGPQFIFQYYREEENGRGNFPPRFSGLQFPNYSSELNVNALELDDSALYLCASSLGDTFQETQYFGPGTRLLVL.

The V call is TRBV2, the J call TRBJ2-3, with 8 bases aligning to TRBD1. J was trimmed by 2 bases and V by 8 bases; bases with no gene match: 6. The V gene's germline CDR1 is SNHLY and CDR2 FYNNEI. The CDR3 has 14 amino acids. This CDR3 reads CASGGRGPTDTQYF. The CDR3 DNA is TGTGCCAGCGGGGGCAGGGGGCCCACAGATACGCAGTATTTT.

The J gene is TRBJ2-1, the V gene TRBV6-4; 14 bases are a match to TRBD2. Germline V lookup: CDR1 MRHNA, CDR2 SNTAGT. The length of the CDR3 is 16 residues. J lost 6 bases, V lost 0 bases, and 1 base had no gene match. CDR3 amino acids: CASSDSTSGGANEQFF. The DNA of the CDR3 is TGTGCCAGCAGTGACTCGACTAGCGGGGGGGCCAATGAGCAGTTCTTC.

CDR3 nucleotides: TGTGCCAGCAGTGGGGGAGGAACCTACGAGCAGTACTTC. It encodes CASSGGGTYEQYF. The J gene is TRBJ2-7, the V gene TRBV6-5; TRBD2 might be the D (6 bases). The CDR3 is 13 amino acids. V was pared by 5 bases and J by 2 bases, with 10 bases between. CDR1 is MNHEY, CDR2 SVGAGI, per germline.

This chain joins TRBV27 and TRBJ2-3, with 12 bases matching TRBD2. The V gene end was trimmed by 5 bases and the J gene end by 10 bases; junction bases not matched to a gene: 7. Germline V CDR1 and CDR2: MNHEY, SMNVEV (reference sequence). This CDR3 comprises 14 residues. The CDR3 loop is CASSPYTSGRPQYF. As DNA, the CDR3 is TGTGCCAGCAGTCCCTACACTAGCGGGAGGCCGCAGTATTTT.

This clone was detected a few times. The chain joins TRBV13 to TRBJ2-4, with a tentative D call TRBD2 (6 bases). Germline loops: CDR1 PRHDT, CDR2 FYEKMQ (reference sequence). This CDR3 contains 14 residues. V lost 4 bases and J lost 8, with 15 bases in between. DNA for the CDR3: TGTGCCAGCAGCTCCCCTTTTGGCGGGGACATTCAGTACTTC. Its protein product is CASSSPFGGDIQYF.

This chain uses TRBV6-6 with TRBJ2-7, with 8 bases that match TRBD1. The trim removed 0 bases at V and 4 bases at J, leaving 5 bases unmatched. This CDR3 has 15 amino acids. The germline V gene has CDR1 MNHNY and CDR2 SVGAGI (reference sequence). As DNA, the CDR3 is TGTGCCAGCAGTTACTCGAGACAGGGGTGGTACGAGCAGTACTTC. Its protein is CASSYSRQGWYEQYF.

The gene calls are TRBV9 and TRBJ1-1; D is unresolved. Trimming took off 4 bases at V and 5 bases at J, with 12 bases between the two ends. The germline gives CDR1 SGDLS, CDR2 YYNGEE. The CDR3 totals 13 residues. Here the CDR3 DNA reads TGTGCCAGCAGCCAACACGAGGGAACTGAAGCTTTCTTT. This translates into CASSQHEGTEAFF.

The genes are TRBV28 and TRBJ1-4; D is unresolved. The CDR3 covers 17 residues. Trimming took off 2 bases at V and 0 bases at J, with 13 bases between the two ends. Germline V gene data show CDR1 as MDHEN and CDR2 as SYDVKM. CDR3 in amino acids: CASSLLSEGATNEKLFF. The CDR3 nucleotides are TGTGCCAGCAGTTTACTGAGTGAGGGCGCAACTAATGAAAAACTGTTTTTT.

Worth noting for this clone: A junction end diverges from the germline sequence, so it may reflect a read error. The chain couples TRBV5-4 to TRBJ1-1, with TRBD1 matching over 8 bases. CDR1 and CDR2 (germline): SGHNT, YYREEE (reference sequence). This CDR3 has 14 residues. The CDR3 loop is CASSPGTGGPEAFF. The CDR3 DNA reads TGCGCCAGCAGTCCCGGGACAGGCGGACCGGAAGCTTTCTTT.

The gene calls are TRBV13 and TRBJ2-5; 7 bases align to TRBD2. CDR3 size: 15 residues. J was trimmed by 5 bases and V by 3 bases; bases with no gene match: 9. The germline V gene encodes CDR1 PRHDT and CDR2 FYEKMQ (reference sequence). CDR3 coding DNA: TGTGCCAGCAGCTTCTGGCGGGGGTCTGGGGAGACCCAGTACTTC. Amino acid sequence: CASSFWRGSGETQYF.

This clone was seen a handful of times. The rearrangement joins TRBV28 to TRBJ2-3; TRBD1 might be the D (6 bases). Germline V gene lookup returns CDR1 MDHEN and CDR2 SYDVKM. The CDR3 has 17 residues. Deletions cut 6 bases from V and 0 bases from J, with 19 bases between. CDR3: CASRDLLGTPSTDTQYF. The CDR3 region has the DNA TGTGCCAGCAGAGACCTACTCGGGACACCCAGCACAGATACGCAGTATTTT.

The chain uses TRBV7-6 and TRBJ2-3; 7 nucleotides match TRBD2. There are 16 residues in the CDR3. Germline assignment: CDR1 SGHVS and CDR2 FNYEAQ. V lost 5 bases and J lost 0; bases outside the gene matches: 8. CDR3 loop: CASSLWGGSSTDTQYF. The CDR3 nucleotides are TGTGCCAGCAGCCTCTGGGGGGGGAGTAGCACAGATACGCAGTATTTT.

The genes are TRBV15 and TRBJ2-5, with D perhaps matching TRBD1 (5 bases). V shed 4 bases and J shed 4 bases, with 16 bases lying between them. The CDR3 extends over 15 amino acids. Germline assignment: CDR1 LNHNV and CDR2 YYDKDF (reference sequence). DNA of the CDR3: TGTGCCACCAGCACCGTAGGGGTAAATTCAGAGACCCAGTACTTC. The encoded protein is CATSTVGVNSETQYF.

This chain joins TRBV2 and TRBJ1-1; D is possibly TRBD1 (5 bases). From germline, CDR1 is SNHLY and CDR2 FYNNEI. This CDR3 region has 15 residues. Between the trimmed V and J ends, which lost 6 bases and 0 bases, there was a span of 14 bases. CDR3 residues: CASRGTGDMNTEAFF. CDR3 bases: TGTGCCAGCAGGGGGACTGGGGATATGAACACTGAAGCTTTCTTT.

The chain joins TRBV27 to TRBJ2-1; tentative D call: TRBD2 (5 bases). This CDR3 comprises 13 residues. Between the trimmed V and J ends, which lost 6 bases and 9 bases, there was a span of 15 bases. Germline CDR1 is MNHEY and CDR2 is SMNVEV (reference sequence). The CDR3 is CASSPSGRGEQFF. The CDR3 coding sequence is TGTGCCAGCAGCCCCTCGGGTCGGGGTGAGCAGTTCTTC.

The V call is TRBV28, the J call TRBJ1-1; 7 bases fit TRBD1. This CDR3 contains 14 residues. V shed 6 bases and J 4 bases; nucleotides not matched to a gene: 8. The germline CDR1 and CDR2 sequences are MDHEN and SYDVKM. CDR3 coding DNA: TGTGCCAGCAGCCAAGACAGGGACGGCACTGAAGCTTTCTTT. It yields the protein CASSQDRDGTEAFF.

The chain joins TRBV10-1 to TRBJ1-6, with 8 bases that match TRBD1. The CDR3 extends over 14 amino acids. V shed 5 bases, J shed 7 bases, and the junction held 4 bases outside the gene matches. Germline loops: CDR1 WNHNN, CDR2 SYGVQD (reference sequence). The CDR3 sequence: CASSSGTGNSPLHF. DNA of the CDR3: TGCGCCAGCAGTTCCGGGACAGGAAATTCACCCCTCCACTTT.

This chain links TRBV11-2 with TRBJ2-7; 8 nucleotides match TRBD2. Trimming removed 4 bases from V and 2 bases from J; junction bases left unmatched: 7. This CDR3 has 15 residues. Germline V gives CDR1 SGHAT, CDR2 FQNNGV. The CDR3 bases are TGTGCCAGCAGCTGGGGACTAGGCCCTGCCTACGAGCAGTACTTC. As protein: CASSWGLGPAYEQYF.

The chain uses TRBV2 and TRBJ1-5; D uncertain. CDR1 SNHLY and CDR2 FYNNEI come from the germline V gene. Trimming removed 5 bases at V and 4 bases at J, with 15 bases between. CDR3 length: 15 residues. Here the CDR3 reads CASSYVTAGNQPQHF. In DNA form, the CDR3 reads TGTGCCAGCAGTTATGTTACGGCGGGGAATCAGCCCCAGCATTTT.

The chain links TRBV29-1 to TRBJ2-7; 11 nucleotides align to TRBD2. Germline V gene lookup returns CDR1 SQVTM and CDR2 ANQGSEA. Germline trimming cut 4 bases from V and 7 bases from J; bases unmatched to any gene: 6. CDR3 length: 13 amino acids. The CDR3 is CSVVIWTSGEQYF. CDR3 sequence (DNA): TGCAGCGTTGTCATTTGGACTAGCGGGGAGCAGTACTTC.

There are a few counts of this clone. The chain has TRBV12-2 and TRBJ1-5; the D call TRBD1 from the table was never checked on the DNA. TRBV12-2 is a documented pseudogene. The CDR3 is 17 amino acids. The DNA for the CDR3 is TGTGCAAGTCGCTTAACTGGGGCAGGGGGCTACAATCAGCCCCAGCATTTT. Its translation: CASRLTGAGGYNQPQHF.